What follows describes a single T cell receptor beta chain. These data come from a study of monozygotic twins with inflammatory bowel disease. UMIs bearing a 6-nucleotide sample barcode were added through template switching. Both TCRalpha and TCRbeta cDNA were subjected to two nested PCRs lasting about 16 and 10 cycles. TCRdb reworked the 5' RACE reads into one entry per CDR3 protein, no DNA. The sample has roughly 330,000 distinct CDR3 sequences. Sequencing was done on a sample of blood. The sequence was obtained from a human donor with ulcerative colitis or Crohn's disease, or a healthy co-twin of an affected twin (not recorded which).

The CDR3 loop reads CASSPDYNEQFF. The chain recombines TRBV5-1 with TRBJ2-1. The germline CDR1 and CDR2 sequences are SGHRS and YFSETQ. The CDR3 loop spans 12 amino acids. Full variable domain (remainder filled in from reference TRBV5-1 and TRBJ2-1): KAGVTQTPRYLIKTRGQQVTLSCSPISGHRSVSWYQQTPGQGLQFLFEYFSETQRNKGNFPGRFSGRQFSNSRSEMNVSTLELGDSALYLCASSPDYNEQFFGPGTRLTVL.